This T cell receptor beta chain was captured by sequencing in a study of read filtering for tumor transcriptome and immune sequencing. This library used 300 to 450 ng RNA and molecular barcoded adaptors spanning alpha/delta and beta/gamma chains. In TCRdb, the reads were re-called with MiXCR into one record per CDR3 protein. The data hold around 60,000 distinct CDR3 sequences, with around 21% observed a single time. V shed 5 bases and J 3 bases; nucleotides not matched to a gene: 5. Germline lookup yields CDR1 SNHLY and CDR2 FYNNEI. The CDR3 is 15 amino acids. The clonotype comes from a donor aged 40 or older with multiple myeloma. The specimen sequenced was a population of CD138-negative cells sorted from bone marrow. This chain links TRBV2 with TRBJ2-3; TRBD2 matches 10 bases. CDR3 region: CASSRTSGGTDTQYF. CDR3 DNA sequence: TGTGCCAGCAGTCGGACTAGCGGAGGGACAGATACGCAGTATTTT. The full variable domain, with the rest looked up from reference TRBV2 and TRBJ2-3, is EPEVTQTPSHQVTQMGQEVILRCVPISNHLYFYWYRQILGQKVEFLVSFYNNEISEKSEIFDDQFSVERPDGSNFTLKIRSTKLEDSAMYFCASSRTSGGTDTQYFGPGTRLTVL.